Each of the 12 T cell receptor beta chains below was sequenced from the same sample in a study of identical twins. TCRdb independently ran MiXCR on the 5' RACE reads; one entry per CDR3 protein. The sample includes 1.5 million or so distinct CDR3 sequences, around a third of them seen just once. Sequencing was carried out using cord blood. Source of these receptors: a newborn girl in good health.

This clonotype was detected many times. This rearrangement joins TRBV29-1 to TRBJ2-3, with unresolved D. Germline V lookup: CDR1 SQVTM, CDR2 ANQGSEA. The CDR3 extends over 12 amino acids. V dropped 7 bases and J dropped 2 bases, with 10 bases sitting between them. The CDR3 region has the DNA TGCAGCGCCCGACGGATCACAGATACGCAGTATTTT. It yields the protein CSARRITDTQYF.

This clonotype has a handful of counts. The chain is built from TRBV6-2 or TRBV6-3 and TRBJ1-5; TRBD1 matches 7 bases. CDR1 and CDR2 from the germline V gene are MNHEY and SVGEGT. The ends lost 5 bases at V and 4 bases at J; junction bases unmatched: 14. The CDR3 loop spans 17 amino acids. CDR3 residues: CASSTPTGLKGNQPQHF. As DNA, the CDR3 is TGTGCCAGCAGTACTCCGACAGGGTTAAAAGGGAATCAGCCCCAGCATTTT.

Only a few counts were recorded for this clonotype. This rearrangement joins TRBV4-2 to TRBJ2-1; 10 bases map to TRBD2. The CDR3 contains 16 residues. Trimming removed 0 bases from V and 5 bases from J; junction bases left unmatched: 4. The V gene's germline CDR1 is LGHNA and CDR2 YNFKEQ. In DNA form, the CDR3 reads TGTGCCAGCAGCCAAGAAAAGCGGGGGGGCCACAATGAGCAGTTCTTC. Amino acids: CASSQEKRGGHNEQFF.

The chain uses TRBV2 and TRBJ2-3; the match to TRBD1 covers 8 bases. Germline CDR1 reads SNHLY; CDR2 reads FYNNEI. The CDR3 sequence is 15 residues long. Unmatched junction bases numbered 5, after V lost 4 bases and J lost 2 bases. This chain's CDR3 is CASSVGTGNTDTQYF. In nucleotides, the CDR3 is TGTGCCAGCAGTGTAGGGACAGGAAACACAGATACGCAGTATTTT.

Regarding this clonotype: With a much larger clone just one base away, this may be a read error. The chain joins TRBV25-1 to TRBJ2-1; D remains ambiguous. The DNA end favors TRBJ2-7, so the J call may be wrong. The germline V gene encodes CDR1 MGHDK and CDR2 SYGVNS. The CDR3 is 13 residues long. The CDR3 region has the DNA TGTGCCAGCAGTGACAGGTCCTACAATGAGCAGTACTTC. Translated: CASSDRSYNEQYF.

This clonotype was counted only a few times. The chain couples TRBV20-1 to TRBJ1-6, with 9 bases that match TRBD1. This CDR3 has 14 residues. The germline V gene has CDR1 DFQATT and CDR2 SNEGSKA (reference sequence). With 1 base clipped from V and 5 bases from J, the junction kept 0 bases outside the gene matches. This CDR3 reads CSARGDRDNSPLHF. As DNA, the CDR3 is TGCAGTGCTAGAGGGGACAGGGATAATTCACCCCTCCACTTT.

This sequence joins TRBV5-6 and TRBJ2-1; unclear D gene. The CDR3 sequence is 12 residues long. CDR1 is SGHDT, CDR2 YYEEEE, per germline. V gave up 8 bases and J gave up 3 bases, with 9 bases separating them. For the CDR3, the DNA is TGTGCCAGTAATGTGGGCTACAATGAGCAGTTCTTC. The encoded protein is CASNVGYNEQFF. Using reference TRBV5-6 and TRBJ2-1 for the parts outside the CDR3, the full variable domain is DAGVTQSPTHLIKTRGQQVTLRCSPKSGHDTVSWYQQALGQGPQFIFQYYEEEERQRGNFPDRFSGHQFPNYSSELNVNALLLGDSALYLCASNVGYNEQFFGPGTRLTVL.

This clonotype was counted only a few times. This chain uses TRBV20-1 with TRBJ2-7; 14 nucleotides align to TRBD2. The CDR3 is 16 amino acids. Germline-derived CDR1 and CDR2 are DFQATT and SNEGSKA (reference sequence). Losses at the gene ends were 6 bases for V and 0 bases for J; bases not matched to a gene: 7. The CDR3 nucleotides are TGCAGTGCCACGACTAGCGGGAGGGCCAACTCCTACGAGCAGTACTTC. Residues: CSATTSGRANSYEQYF.

This clonotype has only a few counts. V is TRBV27 and J is TRBJ2-7; the D gene is possibly TRBD2 (6 bases). In germline, CDR1 is MNHEY, CDR2 SMNVEV (reference sequence). This CDR3 is built from 14 residues. Trimming left V 6 bases short and J 4 bases short, with 16 bases between. CDR3 coding DNA: TGTGCCAGCAGCCCGATGGGGGGAGGATACGAGCAGTACTTC. Translation gives CASSPMGGGYEQYF.

In its sample, this clonotype was seen a few times. This sequence joins TRBV29-1 and TRBJ2-1, with D perhaps matching TRBD1 (5 bases). The length of the CDR3 is 13 residues. V shed 0 bases and J shed 7 bases, with 10 bases lying between them. Germline CDR1 reads SQVTM; CDR2 reads ANQGSEA. As DNA, the CDR3 is TGCAGCGTTGAAGACCAGGGCCGAAATGAGCAGTTCTTC. Translation: CSVEDQGRNEQFF.

This clonotype was seen only a few times. The chain links TRBV4-2 to TRBJ1-5; the match to TRBD1 covers 8 bases. Germline values: CDR1 LGHNA, CDR2 YNFKEQ. The trim removed 0 bases at V and 2 bases at J, leaving 3 bases unmatched. This CDR3 comprises 16 residues. The CDR3 region is CASSQDWTGRNQPQHF. In DNA, the CDR3 is TGTGCCAGCAGCCAAGATTGGACAGGGCGCAATCAGCCCCAGCATTTT.

This clonotype appeared a few times. This chain connects TRBV19 to TRBJ2-1; D may be TRBD2 (6 bases). Germline CDR1 and CDR2: LNHDA and SQIVND (reference sequence). V lost 2 bases and J 8 bases, leaving 13 bases between the germline ends. This CDR3 comprises 14 residues. CDR3 protein: CASSIFGSADEQFF. Here the CDR3 DNA reads TGTGCCAGTAGTATATTCGGGAGCGCGGATGAGCAGTTCTTC. The variable domain in full, with the rest retrieved from reference TRBV19 and TRBJ2-1, is DGGITQSPKYLFRKEGQNVTLSCEQNLNHDAMYWYRQDPGQGLRLIYYSQIVNDFQKGDIAEGYSVSREKKESFPLTVTSAQKNPTAFYLCASSIFGSADEQFFGPGTRLTVL.